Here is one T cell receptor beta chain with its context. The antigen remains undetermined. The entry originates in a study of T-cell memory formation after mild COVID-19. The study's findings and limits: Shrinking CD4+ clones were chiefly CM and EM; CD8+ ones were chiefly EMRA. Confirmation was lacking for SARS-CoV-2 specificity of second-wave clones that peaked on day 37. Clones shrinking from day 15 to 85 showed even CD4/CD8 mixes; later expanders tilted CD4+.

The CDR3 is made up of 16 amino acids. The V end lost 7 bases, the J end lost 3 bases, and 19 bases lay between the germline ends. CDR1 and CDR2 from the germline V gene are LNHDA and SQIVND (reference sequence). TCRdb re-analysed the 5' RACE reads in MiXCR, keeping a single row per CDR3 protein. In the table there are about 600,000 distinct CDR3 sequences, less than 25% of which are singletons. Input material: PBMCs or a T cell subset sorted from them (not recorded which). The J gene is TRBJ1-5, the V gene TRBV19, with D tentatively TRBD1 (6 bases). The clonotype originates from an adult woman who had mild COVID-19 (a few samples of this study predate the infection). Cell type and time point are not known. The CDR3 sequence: CASNMGRDTFNQPQHF. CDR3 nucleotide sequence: TGTGCCAGTAATATGGGTCGGGACACATTCAATCAGCCCCAGCATTTT. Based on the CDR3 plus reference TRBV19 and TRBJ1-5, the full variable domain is DGGITQSPKYLFRKEGQNVTLSCEQNLNHDAMYWYRQDPGQGLRLIYYSQIVNDFQKGDIAEGYSVSREKKESFPLTVTSAQKNPTAFYLCASNMGRDTFNQPQHFGDGTRLSIL.